This paragraph reports one TCR beta chain. Its antigen is not known. Germline V gene lookup returns CDR1 MNHEY and CDR2 SVGAGI. V shed 6 bases and J 2 bases; nucleotides not matched to a gene: 6. The CDR3 has 15 amino acids. This entry belongs to a study of cytomegalovirus exposure and HLA in healthy donors. The study's findings and limits: Earlier analysis found most TCR beta V segments productive about 87% or about 30% of the time.

With 60 Vbeta and 13 Jbeta primers, the PCR was carried out. Assay: immunoSEQ multiplex PCR; the TCRdb copy retains only in-frame clones and omits some. This sample yields 150,000 to 200,000 clones, of which 75% to 85% are seen a single time; 5.5% to 7.5% belongs to the top ten. Each donor's status was that of a healthy bone marrow donor. The sample consisted of PBMCs. The rearrangement links TRBV6-5 to TRBJ2-1; TRBD1 aligns across 8 bases. This TCR came from a man aged 25-45 years in good health and CMV-seropositive. CDR3 coding DNA: TGTGCCAGCAGCCCCGACAGGGGCCCCTACAATGAGCAGTTCTTC. It translates to CASSPDRGPYNEQFF.